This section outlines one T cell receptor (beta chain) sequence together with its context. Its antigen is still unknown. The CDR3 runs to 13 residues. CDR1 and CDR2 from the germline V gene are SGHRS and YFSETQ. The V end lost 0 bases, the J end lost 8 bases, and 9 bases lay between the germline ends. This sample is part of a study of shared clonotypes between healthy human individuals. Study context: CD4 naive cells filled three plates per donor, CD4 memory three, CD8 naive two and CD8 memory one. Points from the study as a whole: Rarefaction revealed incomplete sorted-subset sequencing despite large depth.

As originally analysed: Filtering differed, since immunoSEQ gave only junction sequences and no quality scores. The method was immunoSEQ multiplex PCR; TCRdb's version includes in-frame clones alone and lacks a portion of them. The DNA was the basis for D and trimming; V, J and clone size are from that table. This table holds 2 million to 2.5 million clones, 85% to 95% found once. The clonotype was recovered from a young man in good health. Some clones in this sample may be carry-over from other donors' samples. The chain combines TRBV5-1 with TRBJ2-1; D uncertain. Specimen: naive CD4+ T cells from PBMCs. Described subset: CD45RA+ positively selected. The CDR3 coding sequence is TGCGCCAGCAGCTTGGAGGGTTTTTATGAGCAGTTCTTC. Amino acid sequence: CASSLEGFYEQFF.